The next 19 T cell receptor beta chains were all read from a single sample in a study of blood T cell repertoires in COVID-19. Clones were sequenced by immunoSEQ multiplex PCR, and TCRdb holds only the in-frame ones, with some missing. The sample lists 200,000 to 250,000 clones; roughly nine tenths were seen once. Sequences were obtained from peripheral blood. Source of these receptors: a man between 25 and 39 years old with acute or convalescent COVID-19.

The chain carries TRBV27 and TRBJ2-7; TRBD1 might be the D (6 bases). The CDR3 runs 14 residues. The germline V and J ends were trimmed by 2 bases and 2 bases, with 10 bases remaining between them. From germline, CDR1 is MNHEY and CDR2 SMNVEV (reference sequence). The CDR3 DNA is TGTGCCAGCAGTTTAGGCAGGGGCACCTACGAGCAGTACTTC. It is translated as CASSLGRGTYEQYF.

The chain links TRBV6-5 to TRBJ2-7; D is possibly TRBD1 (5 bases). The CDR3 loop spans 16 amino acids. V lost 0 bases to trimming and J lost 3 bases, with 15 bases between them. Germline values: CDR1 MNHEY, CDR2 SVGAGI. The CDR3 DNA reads TGTGCCAGCAGTTACTCGTCTATCGGCAGGGTCTACGAGCAGTACTTC. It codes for CASSYSSIGRVYEQYF.

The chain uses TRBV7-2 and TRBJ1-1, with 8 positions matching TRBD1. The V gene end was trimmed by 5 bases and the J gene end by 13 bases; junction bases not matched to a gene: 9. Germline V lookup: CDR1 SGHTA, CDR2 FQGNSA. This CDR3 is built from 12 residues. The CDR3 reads CASSHPDRALFF. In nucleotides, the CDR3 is TGTGCCAGCAGCCATCCGGACAGGGCCCTTTTCTTT.

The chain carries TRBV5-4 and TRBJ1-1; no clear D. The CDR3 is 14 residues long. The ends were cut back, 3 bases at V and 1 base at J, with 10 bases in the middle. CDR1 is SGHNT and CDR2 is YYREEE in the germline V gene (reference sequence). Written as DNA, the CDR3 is TGTGCCAGCAGCTCACGGGTCGGGAACACTGAAGCTTTCTTT. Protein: CASSSRVGNTEAFF.

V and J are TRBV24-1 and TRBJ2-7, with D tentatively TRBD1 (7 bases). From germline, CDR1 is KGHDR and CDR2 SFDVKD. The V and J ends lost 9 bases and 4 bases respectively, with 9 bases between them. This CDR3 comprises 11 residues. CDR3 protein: CATSGGYEQYF. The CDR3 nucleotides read TGTGCCACCTCAGGGGGGTACGAGCAGTACTTC.

DNA of the CDR3: TGTGCCAGCAGCGCGGACACCGGGGAGCTGTTTTTT. Its translation is CASSADTGELFF. J is TRBJ2-2 and V is TRBV9; D unclear. There are 12 residues in the CDR3. Germline lookup yields CDR1 SGDLS and CDR2 YYNGEE. V dropped 3 bases and J dropped 3 bases, with 3 bases sitting between them.

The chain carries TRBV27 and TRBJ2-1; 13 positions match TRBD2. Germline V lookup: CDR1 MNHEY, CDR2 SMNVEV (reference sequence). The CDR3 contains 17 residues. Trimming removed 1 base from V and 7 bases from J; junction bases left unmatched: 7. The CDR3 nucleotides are TGTGCCAGCAGTTTATTTGCACTAGCGGGAGGGGGGAATGAGCAGTTCTTC. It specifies CASSLFALAGGGNEQFF.

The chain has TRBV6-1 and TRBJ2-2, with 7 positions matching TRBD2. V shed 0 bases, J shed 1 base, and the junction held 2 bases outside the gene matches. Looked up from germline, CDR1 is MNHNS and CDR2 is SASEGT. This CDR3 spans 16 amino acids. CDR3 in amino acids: CASSEAVAGNTGELFF. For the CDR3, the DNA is TGTGCCAGCAGTGAAGCGGTAGCGGGGAACACCGGGGAGCTGTTTTTT.

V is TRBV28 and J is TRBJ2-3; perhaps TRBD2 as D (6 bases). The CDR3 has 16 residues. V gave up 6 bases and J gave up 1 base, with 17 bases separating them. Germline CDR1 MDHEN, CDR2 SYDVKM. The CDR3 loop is CASSTLEGSGTDTQYF. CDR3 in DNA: TGTGCCAGCAGCACCCTGGAGGGTTCGGGCACAGATACGCAGTATTTT.

The CDR3 nucleotides are TGCGCCAGCAGCTTGGATGGGACAGGGAGCGAGCAGTACTTC. It is translated as CASSLDGTGSEQYF. V and J are TRBV5-1 and TRBJ2-7; 9 bases are shared with TRBD1. The CDR3 is 14 amino acids. The junction had 4 bases not matched to a gene; V was cut back by 0 bases and J by 6 bases. CDR1 and CDR2 from the germline V gene are SGHRS and YFSETQ.

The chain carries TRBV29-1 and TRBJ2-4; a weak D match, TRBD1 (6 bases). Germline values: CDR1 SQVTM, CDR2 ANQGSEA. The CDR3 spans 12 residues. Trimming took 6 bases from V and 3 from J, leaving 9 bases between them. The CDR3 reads CSVRQDKNIQYF. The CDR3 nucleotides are TGCAGCGTCCGACAGGACAAAAACATTCAGTACTTC.

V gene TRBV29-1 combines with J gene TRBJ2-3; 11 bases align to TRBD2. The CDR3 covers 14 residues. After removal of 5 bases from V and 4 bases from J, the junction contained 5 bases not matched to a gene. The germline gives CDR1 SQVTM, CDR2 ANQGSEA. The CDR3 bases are TGCAGCGTTTTAGCGGGAGGGCCCCCAGATACGCAGTATTTT. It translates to CSVLAGGPPDTQYF.

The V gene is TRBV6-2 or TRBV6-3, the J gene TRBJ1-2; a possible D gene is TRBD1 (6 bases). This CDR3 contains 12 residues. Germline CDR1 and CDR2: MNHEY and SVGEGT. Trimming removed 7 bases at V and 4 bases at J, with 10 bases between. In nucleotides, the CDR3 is TGTGCCAGCACCCCGGACAGCTATGGCTACACCTTC. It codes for CASTPDSYGYTF.

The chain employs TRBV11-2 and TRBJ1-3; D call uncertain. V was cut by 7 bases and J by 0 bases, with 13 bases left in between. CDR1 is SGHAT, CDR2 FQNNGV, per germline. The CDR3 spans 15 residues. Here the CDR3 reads CASNRVRGSGNTIYF. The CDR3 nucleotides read TGTGCCAGCAACAGAGTGCGGGGCTCTGGAAACACCATATATTTT.

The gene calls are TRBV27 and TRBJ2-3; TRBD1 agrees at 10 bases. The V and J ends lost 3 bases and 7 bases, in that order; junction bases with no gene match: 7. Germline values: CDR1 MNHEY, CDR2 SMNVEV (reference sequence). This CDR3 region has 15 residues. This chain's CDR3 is CASSLPTGGWNTQYF. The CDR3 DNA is TGTGCCAGCAGTTTGCCGACAGGGGGCTGGAATACGCAGTATTTT.

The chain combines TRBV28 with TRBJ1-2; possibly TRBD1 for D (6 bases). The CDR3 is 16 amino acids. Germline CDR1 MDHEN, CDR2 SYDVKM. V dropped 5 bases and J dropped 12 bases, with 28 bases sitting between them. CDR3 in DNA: TGTGCCAGCAGTCCACCCGGTAGGCAGGGGAGGGATATGGACACCTTC. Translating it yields CASSPPGRQGRDMDTF.

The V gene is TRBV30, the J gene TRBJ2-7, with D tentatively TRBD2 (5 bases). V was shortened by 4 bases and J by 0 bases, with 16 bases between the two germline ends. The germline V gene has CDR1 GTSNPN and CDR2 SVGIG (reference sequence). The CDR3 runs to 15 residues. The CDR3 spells CAWISGAIFSYEQYF. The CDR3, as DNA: TGTGCCTGGATCAGCGGAGCGATCTTCTCCTACGAGCAGTACTTC.

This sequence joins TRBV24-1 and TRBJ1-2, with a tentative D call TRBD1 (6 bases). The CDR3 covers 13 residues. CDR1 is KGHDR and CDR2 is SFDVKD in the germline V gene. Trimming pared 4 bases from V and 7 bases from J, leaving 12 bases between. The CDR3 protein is CATSETGNRGYTF. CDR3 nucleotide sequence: TGTGCCACCAGTGAAACAGGGAATCGTGGCTACACCTTC.

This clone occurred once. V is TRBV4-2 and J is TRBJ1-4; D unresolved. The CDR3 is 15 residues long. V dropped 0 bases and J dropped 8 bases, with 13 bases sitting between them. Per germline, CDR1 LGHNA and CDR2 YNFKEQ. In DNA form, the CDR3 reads TGTGCCAGCAGCCAAGACGGGAGACCCGAAGAAAAACTGTTTTTT. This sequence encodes CASSQDGRPEEKLFF.